This T cell receptor beta chain is from a study of human T cells and chemical hapten exposure. Time point given: patch test 1, 2 weeks after DPC sensitization. Indicated treatment: therapeutic diphenylcyclopropenone sensitization with weekly scalp DPC. Germline V CDR1 and CDR2: DFQATT, SNEGSKA (reference sequence). V lost 1 base, J lost 2 bases, and 12 bases lay in between. This CDR3 comprises 15 residues. In the study's own analysis: From about 22,000 to 700,000 TCRs were found per sample, with a median of 95,638. One entry per CDR3 protein results from TCRdb running MiXCR on the RACE reads. TCRdb, not the authors, supplied the V and J calls. The table shows a few hundred thousand distinct CDR3 sequences, with 4% to 5.5% occurring only once.

The receptor's source is a woman between 50 and 59 years old with alopecia areata. Some clones in this sample may be carry-over from other donors' samples. Specimen: whole blood, collected in connection with sensitization to the hapten diphenylcyclopropenone (DPC). The chain employs TRBV20-1 and TRBJ2-1, with D hard to call. CDR3 sequence reads: CSARGLRSPYNEQFF. DNA for the CDR3: TGCAGTGCTAGAGGTCTTCGGTCCCCCTACAATGAGCAGTTCTTC.